These 13 T cell receptor beta chains were all obtained from the same sample, sequenced in a study of blood T cell repertoires in COVID-19. Here immunoSEQ multiplex PCR was the method, and the copy in TCRdb shows in-frame clones only, minus some. The data show about 210,000 clones, about 86% seen once. Sequencing was done on a sample of peripheral blood. The receptors come from a man between 60 and 75 years old who had recovered from COVID-19.

This clone has just a few counts. The gene calls are TRBV19 and TRBJ1-6; D ambiguous. This CDR3 is 14 amino acids long. Germline V gives CDR1 LNHDA, CDR2 SQIVND (reference sequence). V lost 5 bases, J lost 7 bases, and 12 bases lay in between. For the CDR3, the DNA is TGTGCCAGTAGTCTGCTACCTCCCAATTCACCCCTCCACTTT. Translated: CASSLLPPNSPLHF. The full variable domain, its missing parts supplied by reference TRBV19 and TRBJ1-6, is DGGITQSPKYLFRKEGQNVTLSCEQNLNHDAMYWYRQDPGQGLRLIYYSQIVNDFQKGDIAEGYSVSREKKESFPLTVTSAQKNPTAFYLCASSLLPPNSPLHFGNGTRLTVT.

The chain joins TRBV4-2 to TRBJ1-3, with D possibly TRBD1 on 5 matching bases. CDR1 is LGHNA, CDR2 YNFKEQ, per germline. CDR3 length equals 13 residues. V was shortened by 4 bases and J by 4 bases, with 8 bases between the two germline ends. Written as DNA, the CDR3 is TGTGCCAGCAGCCGCGGGGACGGAAACACCATATATTTT. The encoded protein is CASSRGDGNTIYF.

The chain is built from TRBV4-1 and TRBJ2-2; 7 bases are shared with TRBD1. V trimming: 0 bases; J trimming: 0 bases; junction bases outside the gene matches: 1. This CDR3 contains 16 residues. Germline V gene data show CDR1 as MGHRA and CDR2 as YSYEKL. The CDR3: CASSQEDRSNTGELFF. The DNA of the CDR3 is TGCGCCAGCAGCCAAGAGGACAGGTCGAACACCGGGGAGCTGTTTTTT.

The V call is TRBV2, the J call TRBJ2-1, with 8 nucleotides matching TRBD1. The CDR3 sequence is 13 residues long. Germline CDR1 is SNHLY and CDR2 is FYNNEI. The trim removed 8 bases at V and 8 bases at J, leaving 8 bases unmatched. CDR3: CASGKGQGDEQFF. The CDR3 DNA reads as TGTGCCAGCGGAAAAGGACAGGGCGATGAGCAGTTCTTC.

This clone was counted once. The genes are TRBV30 and TRBJ2-7; the match to TRBD1 covers 10 bases. J was trimmed by 2 bases and V by 3 bases; bases with no gene match: 7. The CDR3 is 15 residues long. Germline V gives CDR1 GTSNPN, CDR2 SVGIG (reference sequence). CDR3 sequence reads: CAWRITGTGAYEQYF. CDR3 coding DNA: TGTGCCTGGAGGATCACCGGGACAGGGGCCTACGAGCAGTACTTC.

The chain combines TRBV2 with TRBJ2-1; 8 nucleotides match TRBD1. The CDR3 covers 15 residues. Germline V lookup: CDR1 SNHLY, CDR2 FYNNEI. Germline trimming cut 6 bases from V and 7 bases from J; bases unmatched to any gene: 11. The CDR3 nucleotides are TGTGCCAGCAGGGAGGGACAGGTCCTAGGGAATGAGCAGTTCTTC. Protein product: CASREGQVLGNEQFF.

V and J are TRBV2 and TRBJ2-2; no clear D. Trimming took 6 bases from V and 0 from J, leaving 8 bases between them. The germline V gene has CDR1 SNHLY and CDR2 FYNNEI. The CDR3 is 14 residues long. CDR3 residues: CASSLSPNTGELFF. The CDR3 region has the DNA TGTGCCAGCAGCTTGTCCCCGAACACCGGGGAGCTGTTTTTT.

This chain links TRBV2 with TRBJ1-6, with TRBD1 identical over 10 bases. Germline loops: CDR1 SNHLY, CDR2 FYNNEI. Trimming cost V 4 bases and J 6 bases; bases outside gene matches: 0. The CDR3 consists of 14 residues. The CDR3 sequence: CASSGTGGNSPLHF. CDR3 nucleotide sequence: TGTGCCAGCAGTGGGACAGGGGGTAATTCACCCCTCCACTTT.

In its sample, this clone was seen once. This sequence joins TRBV7-2 and TRBJ2-7, with 7 bases identical to TRBD2. The germline CDR1 and CDR2 sequences are SGHTA and FQGNSA. Trimming took 0 bases from V and 4 from J; bases not matched to a gene: 6. CDR3 size: 15 residues. The CDR3 DNA follows: TGTGCCAGCAGCTTAGCGGTACCAGCGGGATACGAGCAGTACTTC. It translates to CASSLAVPAGYEQYF.

The CDR3 DNA reads TGTGCCAGCAGTGGGGGGGGACGGCTAGCGGGAGTTGAGCAGTTCTTC. Translated: CASSGGGRLAGVEQFF. The chain couples TRBV2 to TRBJ2-1, with 10 bases aligning to TRBD2. CDR3 length: 16 amino acids. V shed 4 bases, J shed 9 bases, and the junction held 12 bases outside the gene matches. Per germline, CDR1 SNHLY and CDR2 FYNNEI.

This clone was seen only a few times. The chain links TRBV18 to TRBJ1-5, with 8 bases aligning to TRBD1. Trimming removed 3 bases from V and 1 base from J; junction bases left unmatched: 8. Germline lookup yields CDR1 KGHSH and CDR2 LQKENI. The CDR3 totals 17 residues. CDR3 nucleotide sequence: TGTGCCAGCTCACCGACAGGGGCAGGATTGAGCAATCAGCCCCAGCATTTT. Amino acids: CASSPTGAGLSNQPQHF.

The chain's CDR3 is CASSNGPGQGGGNTEAFF. The CDR3 region has the DNA TGTGCCAGCAGCAACGGGCCGGGACAGGGTGGGGGGAACACTGAAGCTTTCTTT. The rearrangement uses TRBV21-1 and TRBJ1-1; TRBD1 is taken as the D call from the table, unchecked against the DNA. TRBV21-1 is annotated as a pseudogene. The CDR3 totals 18 residues.

The J gene is TRBJ2-2, the V gene TRBV4-2; 7 positions agree with TRBD2. V lost 0 bases and J lost 5; bases outside the gene matches: 15. The CDR3 runs 19 residues. Germline V gives CDR1 LGHNA, CDR2 YNFKEQ. In DNA, the CDR3 is TGTGCCAGCAGCCAAGAAGGGCCCACGTGGCGGGAGTCTACCGGGGAGCTGTTTTTT. Translated, it gives CASSQEGPTWRESTGELFF.